This T cell receptor (beta chain) is drawn from a study of shared clonotypes between healthy human individuals. The V gene lost 2 bases and the J gene lost 1 base, with 17 bases spanning the gap. Germline V gene lookup returns CDR1 KGHSH and CDR2 LQKENI. The CDR3 is made up of 17 amino acids. The authors split each subset's genomic DNA evenly across several immunoSEQ plates. Authors' data handling: Filtering differed for immunoSEQ, which gave only junction sequences without quality scores. Using immunoSEQ multiplex PCR, the repertoire was profiled, and TCRdb retains in-frame clones only, with some absent. V and J calls and clone size are copied from that table; D and trimming were computed from the DNA. The sample comprises roughly 500,000 clones, roughly 95% of which are singletons, and about 0.064% rests with the top ten. General study results and limits: Larger richness was generally estimated for naive than memory subsets. Clonotypes that were shared across a handful of donors made up approximately 5% of naive CD4 clonotypes.

Concerning this clone itself: Its matching antigen is unknown.

V and J are TRBV18 and TRBJ1-2; D is ambiguous. This receptor was obtained from a woman between 25 and 40 years old in good health. Sequencing used naive CD4+ T cells sorted from blood. Subset noted: CD45RA+ positively selected. CDR3 region: CASSPIIVPGLNYGYTF. The DNA of the CDR3 is TGTGCCAGCTCACCAATAATTGTGCCAGGACTTAACTATGGCTACACCTTC.